This T cell receptor beta chain was identified in a study of cytomegalovirus exposure and HLA in healthy donors. Study overall: Early released data comprised 75 million to 100 million unique TCRs from HLA-typed donors. Findings of the study overall: Previously analyzed data showed that most TCR beta V segments were productive at a frequency of about 90% or about 30%.

Per the germline V gene, CDR1 is MDHEN and CDR2 is SYDVKM. CDR3 length: 15 amino acids. Trimming cost V 2 bases and J 5 bases, with 10 bases left between them. This clone was recorded only once. The antigen remains undetermined. In the PCR, 60 Vbeta and 13 Jbeta primers were used. This table comes from immunoSEQ multiplex PCR, and its TCRdb copy is limited to in-frame clones, with some not included. The table lists more than 110,000 clones, 75% to 85% of them singletons, with 3% to 4% in the top ten. This TCR derives from a female donor in good health and CMV-seronegative. Sequences were obtained from PBMCs. The chain is built from TRBV28 and TRBJ2-6; D remains ambiguous. DNA for the CDR3: TGTGCCAGCAGTTTAGAGGATCAGAGGGCCAACGTCCTGACTTTC. Protein product: CASSLEDQRANVLTF.